Listed here is a single TCR beta chain. This specimen belongs to a study of blood T cell repertoires in COVID-19. Germline CDR1 reads SEHNR; CDR2 reads FQNEAQ (reference sequence). Trimming left V 5 bases short and J 5 bases short, with 15 bases between. The length of the CDR3 is 14 residues. Here immunoSEQ multiplex PCR was the method, and the copy in TCRdb shows in-frame clones only, minus some. The sample yields around 77,000 clones, 65% to 90% seen once. This chain connects TRBV7-9 to TRBJ1-2; tentatively, D is TRBD1 (5 bases). The TCR originated in a man aged 65 to 85 with active or convalescent COVID-19. The sample comprised peripheral blood. CDR3 loop: CASSRSGIGYGYTF. CDR3 coding DNA: TGTGCCAGCAGCCGGTCAGGGATAGGTTATGGCTACACCTTC. Combining the CDR3 with reference TRBV7-9 and TRBJ1-2 gives the whole variable domain DTGVSQNPRHKITKRGQNVTFRCDPISEHNRLYWYRQTLGQGPEFLTYFQNEAQLEKSRLLSDRFSAERPKGSFSTLEIQRTEQGDSAMYLCASSRSGIGYGYTFGSGTRLTVV.